The 15 T cell receptor beta chains listed next were all sequenced from one sample in a study of OX40 agonist ivuxolimab in advanced cancers. Only in-frame clones appear in the TCRdb table, and some are missing; sequencing was by immunoSEQ multiplex PCR. The data contain tens of thousands of clones, about 90% of them singletons. Sequenced here: CD4+ or CD8+ T cells sorted from blood, sampled in a trial of the OX40 agonist ivuxolimab. All receptors come from an adult with an advanced solid tumor such as melanoma, head and neck, liver or kidney cancer.

DNA of the CDR3: TGTGCCAGCAGCTTCGGCGGCAGTGAAGCTTTCTTT. Residues: CASSFGGSEAFF. The chain employs TRBV5-4 and TRBJ1-1; no reliable D call. CDR3 length: 12 residues. Germline V gene lookup returns CDR1 SGHNT and CDR2 YYREEE (reference sequence). V gave up 2 bases and J gave up 7 bases, with 9 bases separating them.

This chain connects TRBV7-9 to TRBJ2-3; the match to TRBD2 covers 11 bases. Unmatched junction bases numbered 5, after V lost 5 bases and J lost 1 base. The CDR3 length is 16 residues. Germline loops: CDR1 SEHNR, CDR2 FQNEAQ (reference sequence). In DNA, the CDR3 is TGTGCCAGCAGCACTCCACTAGCGGGGGGCACAGATACGCAGTATTTT. Amino acids: CASSTPLAGGTDTQYF.

This clone was counted only a few times. The chain employs TRBV10-1 and TRBJ1-1, with TRBD1 matching 7 bases. V lost 8 bases, J lost 6 bases, and 9 bases stayed unmatched. The CDR3 has 13 residues. Germline-derived CDR1 and CDR2 are WNHNN and SYGVQD (reference sequence). Written as DNA, the CDR3 is TGCGCCAGCCCACGGGAGGGACAGTCTGAAGCTTTCTTT. Its translation: CASPREGQSEAFF.

V is TRBV27 and J is TRBJ2-3; D not certain. CDR1 MNHEY and CDR2 SMNVEV come from the germline V gene (reference sequence). This CDR3 has 15 residues. V was shortened by 6 bases and J by 4 bases, with 17 bases between the two germline ends. CDR3 in amino acids: CASSNGPFVADTQYF. The CDR3 DNA reads TGTGCCAGCAGCAATGGCCCCTTCGTCGCAGATACGCAGTATTTT.

The CDR3 DNA sequence: TGCGCCAGCAGCCAAGATAGGGCGGGGGCCTTATACAATGAGCAGTTCTTC. Translated, it gives CASSQDRAGALYNEQFF. J is TRBJ2-1 and V is TRBV4-1; TRBD2 is a possible D gene (7 bases). The V end lost 0 bases, the J end lost 4 bases, and 16 bases lay between the germline ends. The length of the CDR3 is 17 residues. Per the germline V gene, CDR1 is MGHRA and CDR2 is YSYEKL.

The chain recombines TRBV27 with TRBJ2-2, with D perhaps assigned TRBD1 or TRBD2 (6 bases each). This CDR3 is 18 amino acids long. The germline CDR1 and CDR2 sequences are MNHEY and SMNVEV (reference sequence). V was clipped by 5 bases and J by 4 bases, with 23 bases between them. In DNA form, the CDR3 reads TGTGCCAGCAGTATAATGTGGGGGGCGCCTGTTTCCACCGGGGAGCTGTTTTTT. It is translated as CASSIMWGAPVSTGELFF.

This clone was seen just once. The chain combines TRBV9 with TRBJ2-1, with a weak D call TRBD1 (6 bases). This CDR3 has 15 amino acids. Trimming stripped 0 bases from V and 8 bases from J, with 15 bases between. The germline V gene encodes CDR1 SGDLS and CDR2 YYNGEE. The CDR3 here is CASSVGGGELHEQFF. DNA for the CDR3: TGTGCCAGCAGCGTAGGAGGGGGAGAGTTGCATGAGCAGTTCTTC.

This clone is medium-sized. The gene calls are TRBV6-1 and TRBJ1-5; D is uncertain. This CDR3 has 14 residues. Deletions cut 2 bases from V and 4 bases from J, with 9 bases between. Germline V gives CDR1 MNHNS, CDR2 SASEGT. The CDR3 bases are TGTGCCAGCAGTGAATTGGGTCTGAATCAGCCCCAGCATTTT. Encoded protein: CASSELGLNQPQHF.

The chain recombines TRBV7-6 with TRBJ2-7; D not resolved. V was trimmed by 1 base and J by 4 bases, leaving 14 bases between them. Looked up from germline, CDR1 is SGHVS and CDR2 is FNYEAQ. The CDR3 is made up of 15 amino acids. CDR3 residues: CASSLEMGLGYEQYF. The DNA for the CDR3 is TGTGCCAGCAGCTTAGAGATGGGATTGGGATACGAGCAGTACTTC.

This chain uses TRBV2 with TRBJ1-6, with D hard to call. CDR3 length: 12 amino acids. Germline CDR1 SNHLY, CDR2 FYNNEI. V lost 6 bases to trimming and J lost 7 bases, with 7 bases between them. The CDR3 sequence: CASREINSPLHF. The CDR3 nucleotides read TGTGCCAGCAGGGAGATAAATTCACCCCTCCACTTT.

This clone was counted a few times. The genes are TRBV11-2 and TRBJ1-1; no definite D call. Germline V gene sequence: CDR1 SGHAT, CDR2 FQNNGV. This CDR3 has 14 residues. Trimming pared 1 base from V and 1 base from J, leaving 7 bases between. The CDR3: CASSLGERNTEAFF. CDR3 DNA: TGTGCCAGCAGCTTAGGGGAGCGGAACACTGAAGCTTTCTTT.

The gene calls are TRBV19 and TRBJ2-2; maybe TRBD1 (6 bases). The germline V and J ends were trimmed by 6 bases and 14 bases, with 22 bases remaining between them. CDR1 is LNHDA and CDR2 is SQIVND in the germline V gene (reference sequence). The CDR3 covers 14 residues. CDR3 protein: CASSPWTASPELFF. In nucleotides, the CDR3 is TGTGCCAGTAGCCCATGGACAGCTTCTCCCGAACTGTTTTTT.

The rearrangement links TRBV18 to TRBJ2-7; D unclear. CDR3 length: 12 residues. CDR1 is KGHSH, CDR2 LQKENI, per germline. V was trimmed by 6 bases and J by 5 bases, leaving 11 bases between them. In DNA, the CDR3 is TGTGCCAGCTCCGTTGGCAACAACGAGCAGTACTTC. Its translation is CASSVGNNEQYF.

The CDR3 bases are TGTGCCAGCAGTGATGGCAGCAATCAGCCCCAGCATTTT. Protein sequence: CASSDGSNQPQHF. The genes are TRBV2 and TRBJ1-5; D is unclear. The V and J ends lost 3 bases and 1 base respectively, with 4 bases between them. The germline gives CDR1 SNHLY, CDR2 FYNNEI. This CDR3 spans 13 amino acids.

This chain joins TRBV2 and TRBJ2-7, with 7 nucleotides matching TRBD1. Unmatched junction bases numbered 7, after V lost 3 bases and J lost 5 bases. The CDR3 totals 14 residues. Germline loops: CDR1 SNHLY, CDR2 FYNNEI. CDR3 sequence reads: CASSDATGYHEQYV. The CDR3 DNA sequence: TGTGCCAGCAGTGATGCGACAGGGTACCACGAGCAGTACGTC.